These T cell receptor beta chains were read from a single sample in a study of blood T cell repertoires in COVID-19. The protocol was immunoSEQ multiplex PCR, while the TCRdb copy is restricted to in-frame clones and leaves out a portion. Altogether around 230,000 clones are present, about 80% being singletons, with the ten largest covering 9.6%. The sequencing input was peripheral blood. The receptors come from a woman aged 80 or over with acute or convalescent COVID-19. Each CDR3 is given with its conserved first and last residue.

cdr3_length,v_call,cdr3_aa
15,TRBV6-6,CASSYSGGWGDTQYF
14,TRBV5-6,CASSFPTGPYGYTF
13,TRBV30,CAWSPRTGDTQYF
17,TRBV5-8,CASSQSRGGDRDEKLFF
13,TRBV6-5,CASRDRDDQPQHF
14,TRBV3-1/TRBV3-2,CASSQATGGEKLFF
16,TRBV28,CASSFRTGISNQPQHF
14,TRBV4-1,CASSQDPGSYGYTF
16,TRBV28,CASSPHGQGGNQPQHF
15,TRBV30,CAWSISTGGLQTQYF
14,TRBV5-4,CASSFSGGNTEAFF
13,TRBV3-1/TRBV3-2,CASSQDLTGTQYF
15,TRBV5-4,CASSLVGGGSDTQYF
14,TRBV9,CASSLPGTGDGYTF
15,TRBV5-4,CASSLDRDISYEQYF
18,TRBV7-9,CASSPIGGLDRNTGELFF
15,TRBV5-1,CASSSRDRTNTEAFF
18,TRBV6-6,CASSRQGGGSSYNSPLHF
19,TRBV4-1,CASSHPHAGQAGWNTEAFF
17,TRBV3-1/TRBV3-2,CASSLLGTGATNYGYTF
15,TRBV7-9,CASSSTSGYTGELFF
12,TRBV2,CASFQTVFEQFF
17,TRBV2,CASSDVRGVGTNEKLFF
13,TRBV19,CASSNGGRYEQYF
13,TRBV27,CASRTTGTYEQYF
13,TRBV2,CASRPTGESPLHF
13,TRBV2,CASNQGFGNTIYF
13,TRBV6-5,CASSYWREETQYF
17,TRBV10-3,CAISESWLRALNSPLHF
13,TRBV7-9,CASSLVGNGELFF
9,TRBV9,CASSPTGGF
15,TRBV5-5,CASSLGTSGSYEQYF
12,TRBV29-1,CSARTGDHPLHF
12,TRBV27,CASSLRGYGYTF
14,TRBV18,CASSPLQGVGGYTF
15,TRBV7-3,CASSPGVAGGNTIYF
13,TRBV6-2/TRBV6-3,CASTPLGGGELFF
15,TRBV25-1,CASSPMHGGGIEQFF
16,TRBV28,CASRIAEYATNEKLFF
15,TRBV27,CASSLSGGAYTEQFF
11,TRBV3-1/TRBV3-2,CAAEAGNTIYF
11,TRBV7-9,CASSVLYEQYF
14,TRBV2,CASSDVPGPKPLHF
14,TRBV2,CASMAAPAGNTIYF
12,TRBV5-6,CASSFGGAGQFF
13,TRBV7-8,CASSPGTGSEAFF
15,TRBV7-2,CASSLGGQGAYEQYF
15,TRBV19,CASRQGAKQGETQYF
14,TRBV3-1/TRBV3-2,CASSHSQFNEKLFF
14,TRBV11-2,CASSFSGVAYEQYF
14,TRBV9,CASSVGDSNQPQHF
15,TRBV5-6,CASSLTGGSTDTQYF
14,TRBV7-6,CASSSGEYNSPLHF
15,TRBV7-6,CASSPGQGPDYEQYF
14,TRBV9,CASSVISVNTEAFF
15,TRBV19,CASSIVRTGSTEAFF
13,TRBV5-1,CASSTQGDTEAFF